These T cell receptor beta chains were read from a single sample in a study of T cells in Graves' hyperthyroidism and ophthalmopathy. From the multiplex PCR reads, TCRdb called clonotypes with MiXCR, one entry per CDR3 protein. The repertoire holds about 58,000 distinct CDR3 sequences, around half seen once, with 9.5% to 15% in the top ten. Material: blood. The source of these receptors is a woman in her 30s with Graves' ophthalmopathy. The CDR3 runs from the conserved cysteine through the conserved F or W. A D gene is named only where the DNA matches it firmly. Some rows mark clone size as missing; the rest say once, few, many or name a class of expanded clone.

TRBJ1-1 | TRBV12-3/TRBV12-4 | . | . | CASSSTGMGQAFF | TGTGCCAGCAGTTCCACAGGGATGGGGCAAGCTTTCTTT
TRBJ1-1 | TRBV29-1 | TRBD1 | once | CSVPGQGLSTEAFF | TGCAGCGTACCGGGACAGGGACTTAGCACTGAAGCTTTCTTT
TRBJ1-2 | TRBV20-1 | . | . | CSARDRSSYGYTF | TGCAGTGCTAGAGATCGATCCAGCTATGGCTACACCTTC
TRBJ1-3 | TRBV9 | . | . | CASSVAGSGDRGNTIYF | TGCGCCAGCAGCGTAGCGGGCTCGGGGGACCGCGGAAACACCATATATTTT
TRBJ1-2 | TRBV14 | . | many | CASSPGMDNPYGYTF | TGTGCCAGCAGCCCTGGCATGGACAACCCCTATGGCTACACCTTC
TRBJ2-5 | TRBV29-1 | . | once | CSVVTGTPTQETQYF | TGCAGCGTTGTAACGGGTACCCCTACACAAGAGACCCAGTACTTC
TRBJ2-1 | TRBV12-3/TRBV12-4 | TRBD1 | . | CASTLDRGPYNEQFF | TGTGCCAGCACTCTGGACAGGGGGCCCTACAATGAGCAGTTCTTC
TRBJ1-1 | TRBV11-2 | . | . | CASSSLTEAFF | TGTGCCAGCAGCTCCCTTACTGAAGCTTTCTTT
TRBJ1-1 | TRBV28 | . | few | CASRQLNRGNTEAFF | TGTGCCAGCAGACAACTTAACCGGGGAAACACTGAAGCTTTCTTT
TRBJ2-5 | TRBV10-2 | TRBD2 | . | CASTLTSGTETQYF | TGCGCCAGCACGTTGACTAGCGGGACTGAGACCCAGTACTTC
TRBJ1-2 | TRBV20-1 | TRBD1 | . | CSAGDQRTGGVYGYTF | TGCAGTGCTGGAGATCAAAGGACAGGGGGCGTCTATGGCTACACCTTC
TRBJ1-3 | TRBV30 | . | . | CAWSVQGGGNTIYF | TGTGCCTGGAGTGTGCAGGGTGGAGGAAACACCATATATTTT
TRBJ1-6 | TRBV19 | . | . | CASRPLGGNDSPLHF | TGTGCCAGTAGACCGCTGGGAGGAAATGATTCACCCCTCCACTTT
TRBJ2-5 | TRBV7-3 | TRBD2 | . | CASSPRAGGAETQDF | TGTGCCAGCAGCCCGAGAGCGGGAGGTGCGGAGACCCAGGACTTC
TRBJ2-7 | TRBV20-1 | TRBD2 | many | CSADRGGDSYEQYF | TGCAGTGCCGACCGTGGGGGGGACTCCTACGAGCAGTACTTC
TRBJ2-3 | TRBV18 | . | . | CASSSNGQGGDTQYF | TGTGCCAGCTCATCGAATGGCCAGGGGGGTGATACGCAGTATTTT
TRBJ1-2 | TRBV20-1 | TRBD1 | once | CSARQGSNTGEISYGYTF | TGCAGTGCCCGACAGGGCTCGAACACCGGGGAGATTAGCTATGGCTACACCTTC
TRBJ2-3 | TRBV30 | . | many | CAWSPGDTQYF | TGTGCCTGGAGCCCTGGAGATACGCAGTATTTT
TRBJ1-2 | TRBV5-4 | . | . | CASSHQGDLNDGDTF | TGTGCCAGCAGCCATCAAGGGGACCTAAACGATGGCGACACCTTC
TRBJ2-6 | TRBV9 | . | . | CASSVMGQGVSGANVPTF | TGTGCCAGCAGCGTAATGGGGCAGGGAGTATCGGGGGCCAACGTCCCGACTTTC
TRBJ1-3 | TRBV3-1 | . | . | CASSARDIGNTIHF | TGTGCCAGCAGCGCCCGGGACATCGGAAACACCATACACTTT
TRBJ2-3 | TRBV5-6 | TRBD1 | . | CASSERQGVTDSQYF | TGTGCCAGCAGCGAACGACAGGGTGTGACAGATTCGCAGTACTTT
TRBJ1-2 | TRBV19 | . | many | CANYGYTF | TGTGCTAACTATGGCTACACCTTC
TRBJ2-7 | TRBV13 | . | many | CASSLVVGESREQYF | TGTGCCAGCAGCTTAGTCGTCGGGGAAAGTAGGGAGCAGTACTTC
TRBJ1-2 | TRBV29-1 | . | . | CSVEGSGYTF | TGCAGCGTTGAGGGCAGTGGCTACACCTTC
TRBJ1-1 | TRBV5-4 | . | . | CANSSRDAGTEAFF | TGTGCCAACAGCTCCCGGGACGCGGGGACGGAAGCTTTCTTT
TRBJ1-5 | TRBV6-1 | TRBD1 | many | CASSDKYTGAYQPQHF | TGTGCCAGCAGCGATAAATATACAGGGGCTTATCAGCCCCAGCATTTT
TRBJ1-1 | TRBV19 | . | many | CASDLRGGTEAFF | TGTGCCAGTGACCTGAGGGGGGGCACTGAAGCTTTCTTT
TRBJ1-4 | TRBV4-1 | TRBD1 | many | CASSSPTGATNEKLFF | TGCGCCAGCAGCAGTCCGACAGGGGCAACTAATGAAAAACTGTTTTTT
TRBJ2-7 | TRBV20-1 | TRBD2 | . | CSAASGSHYEQYF | TGCAGTGCTGCTAGCGGGAGCCACTACGAGCAGTACTTC
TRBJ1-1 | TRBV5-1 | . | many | CASSLDRRNTEAFF | TGCGCCAGCAGCTTGGACAGGAGGAACACTGAAGCTTTCTTT
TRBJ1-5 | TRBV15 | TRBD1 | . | CATSGIRQGAGQPQHF | TGTGCCACCAGCGGAATTAGACAGGGGGCGGGTCAGCCCCAGCATTTT
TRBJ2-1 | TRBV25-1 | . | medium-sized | CATSRVQGTNEQFF | TGTGCCACCTCACGAGTCCAGGGAACCAATGAGCAGTTCTTC
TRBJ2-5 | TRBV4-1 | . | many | CASSQVYWGREAQYF | TGCGCCAGCAGCCAAGTGTACTGGGGAAGAGAGGCCCAGTACTTC
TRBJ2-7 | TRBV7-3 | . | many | CASSLYASYEQYF | TGTGCCAGCAGCTTATACGCTAGCTACGAGCAGTACTTC
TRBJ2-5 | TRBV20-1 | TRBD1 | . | CSARGTGGRETQYF | TGCAGTGCTAGGGGGACAGGGGGCCGGGAGACCCAGTACTTC
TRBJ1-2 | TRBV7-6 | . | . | CASSLSGTFSGNTF | TGTGCCAGCAGCTTATCGGGGACTTTCTCTGGAAACACCTTC
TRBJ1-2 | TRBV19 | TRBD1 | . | CASDRGGYGYTF | TGTGCCAGTGACAGGGGAGGCTATGGCTACACCTTC
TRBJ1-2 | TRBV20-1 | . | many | CSAFQGSIPNYGYTF | TGCAGTGCCTTCCAGGGTTCTATTCCTAACTATGGCTACACCTTC
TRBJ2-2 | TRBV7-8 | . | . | CASSRSPGELFF | TGTGCCAGCAGCAGGTCCCCCGGGGAGCTGTTTTTT
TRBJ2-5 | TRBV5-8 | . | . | CASSLGGTKETQYF | TGTGCCAGCAGCTTGGGGGGGACGAAAGAGACCCAGTACTTC
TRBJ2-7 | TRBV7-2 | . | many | CASSLGFGWYEQYF | TGTGCCAGCAGCTTAGGGTTCGGATGGTACGAGCAGTACTTC